These T cell receptor beta chains were read from a single sample in a study of blood T cells in healthy people across ages. TCRdb re-called the 5' RACE reads through MiXCR, storing one row per CDR3 protein. The sample contains approximately 800,000 distinct CDR3 sequences, 58% of which appear only once. The sample comprised blood. All receptors derive from a young man in good health. CDR3s include the opening cysteine and the closing phenylalanine or tryptophan. A D gene is named only where the DNA matches it firmly. The listing skips clone size in some rows; elsewhere it reads once, few, many or a size class.

v_gene	d_gene	j_gene	abundance	CDR3aa	CDR3nt
TRBV7-9	.	TRBJ1-6	.	CASSTTLGSPLHF	TGTGCCAGCAGTACGACACTGGGTTCACCCCTCCACTTT
TRBV7-2	.	TRBJ2-3	.	CASSLDAGGTDTQYF	TGTGCCAGCAGCTTAGACGCAGGAGGCACAGATACGCAGTATTTT
TRBV4-3	.	TRBJ2-1	few	CASSQDRITGFDNEQFF	TGCGCCAGCAGCCAAGATAGGATAACAGGGTTCGACAATGAGCAGTTCTTC
TRBV14	TRBD2	TRBJ2-5	.	CASQPGGGIVTQYF	TGTGCCAGCCAGCCAGGCGGGGGGATCGTGACCCAGTACTTC
TRBV10-3	TRBD2	TRBJ2-1	.	CAISLAAEQKYNEQFF	TGTGCCATCAGTCTAGCGGCCGAACAGAAATACAATGAGCAGTTCTTC
TRBV10-3	.	TRBJ1-2	few	CAISGSDGFYGYTF	TGTGCCATCAGTGGGTCGGACGGATTCTATGGCTACACCTTC
TRBV7-7	.	TRBJ2-7	few	CASSLGPGIEQYF	TGTGCCAGCAGCTTAGGTCCCGGGATTGAGCAGTACTTC
TRBV10-3	.	TRBJ1-6	few	CAIRAGHTDPLHF	TGTGCCATCAGGGCAGGCCACACGGATCCCCTCCACTTT
TRBV20-1	.	TRBJ2-5	.	CSATGLEETQYF	TGCAGTGCCACAGGATTAGAAGAGACCCAGTACTTC
TRBV7-9	.	TRBJ1-2	.	CASSSIQGYGYTF	TGTGCCAGCAGCTCTATACAGGGTTATGGCTACACCTTC
TRBV6-1	.	TRBJ2-3	few	CASSEDSRDTQYF	TGTGCCAGCAGTGAAGATAGTAGAGATACGCAGTATTTT
TRBV29-1	TRBD2	TRBJ2-5	few	CSVFGLAASQETQYF	TGCAGCGTTTTCGGACTAGCGGCAAGCCAAGAGACCCAGTACTTC
TRBV9	.	TRBJ2-7	.	CASSVASEQYF	TGTGCCAGCAGCGTCGCGAGTGAGCAGTACTTC
TRBV7-2	.	TRBJ2-3	many	CASSLAGSTDTQYF	TGTGCCAGCAGCTTAGCTGGGAGCACAGATACGCAGTATTTT
TRBV6-6	.	TRBJ1-2	.	CASSYSYVRQDYGYTF	TGTGCCAGCAGTTACTCGTACGTGAGACAGGACTATGGCTACACCTTC
TRBV12-3/TRBV12-4	TRBD1	TRBJ2-5	.	CASRRQGQETQYF	TGTGCCAGCAGAAGACAGGGCCAAGAGACCCAGTACTTC
TRBV27	TRBD1	TRBJ1-2	.	CASSKQGAHYGYTF	TGTGCCAGCTCCAAACAGGGGGCCCACTATGGCTACACCTTC
TRBV20-1	.	TRBJ2-5	.	CSARGGVLQKTQYF	TGCAGTGCTAGGGGTGGGGTACTCCAAAAGACCCAGTACTTC
TRBV6-1	.	TRBJ1-4	once	CASAISGENEKLFF	TGTGCCAGCGCAATCTCCGGAGAGAATGAAAAACTGTTTTTT
TRBV27	TRBD1	TRBJ2-1	.	CASSLSTSGGEQFF	TGTGCCAGCAGTTTGTCAACCTCAGGGGGTGAGCAGTTCTTC
TRBV20-1	TRBD2	TRBJ2-1	.	CSARSMRSGTYNEQFF	TGCAGTGCTAGAAGTATGAGGAGCGGGACCTACAATGAGCAGTTCTTC
TRBV4-1	.	TRBJ2-3	.	CASRREGTDTQYF	TGCGCCAGCAGGAGAGAGGGCACAGATACGCAGTATTTT
TRBV5-6	TRBD2	TRBJ2-1	.	CASSEGLVGEQFF	TGTGCCAGCAGTGAGGGACTAGTGGGTGAGCAGTTCTTC
TRBV7-9	.	TRBJ1-2	few	CASSSFTGGYTF	TGTGCCAGCAGCTCCTTCACCGGGGGCTACACCTTC
TRBV7-2	TRBD2	TRBJ2-4	once	CASSPNPGTSGNIQYF	TGTGCCAGCAGCCCAAATCCCGGGACTAGTGGGAACATTCAGTACTTC
TRBV20-1	.	TRBJ2-1	.	CSASWGGVQFF	TGCAGTGCTAGTTGGGGCGGGGTCCAGTTCTTC
TRBV6-2/TRBV6-3	.	TRBJ2-1	.	CASSYLRKTGSSYNEQFF	TGTGCCAGCAGTTACTTAAGGAAAACAGGGAGCTCCTACAATGAGCAGTTCTTC
TRBV14	.	TRBJ1-1	.	CASSQDLVNAEAFF	TGTGCCAGCAGCCAAGACCTAGTAAACGCTGAAGCTTTCTTT
TRBV20-1	TRBD1	TRBJ1-5	.	CSAGQGAHLEQPQHF	TGCAGTGCTGGACAGGGGGCGCATCTAGAACAGCCCCAGCATTTT
TRBV2	.	TRBJ2-6	.	CATTRAGANVLTF	TGTGCCACCACCAGGGCTGGGGCCAACGTCCTGACTTTC
TRBV7-9	.	TRBJ2-1	few	CASSADGLVLFF	TGTGCCAGCAGCGCCGACGGCTTAGTCCTGTTCTTC
TRBV24-1	.	TRBJ2-1	.	CATSDSQWAYNEQFF	TGTGCCACCAGTGATTCCCAGTGGGCCTACAATGAGCAGTTCTTC
TRBV4-3	.	TRBJ2-1	few	CASSQESQTHYNEQFF	TGCGCCAGCAGCCAAGAATCGCAGACTCATTACAATGAGCAGTTCTTC